Listed below are T cell receptor beta chains from one sample, sequenced in a study of blood T cell repertoires in COVID-19. TCRdb keeps only in-frame clones here, not all; method: immunoSEQ multiplex PCR. This table has 40,000 to 50,000 clones, around 89% appearing once. The material sequenced was peripheral blood. The source is a man aged 30-40 years with active or convalescent COVID-19. The CDR3 runs from the conserved cysteine through the conserved F or W. The D gene is left open where the match is weak. Clone size is not always given. Where it is, it says once, few, many or a class for expanded clones.

size	V	J	D	CDR3
.	TRBV3-1/TRBV3-2	TRBJ2-3	TRBD2	CASSSTSGGTDTQYF
few	TRBV11-3	TRBJ1-3	.	CASSFDISSGNTIYF
.	TRBV27	TRBJ2-1	TRBD2	CASSFGSGPGLGQFF
few	TRBV18	TRBJ1-1	.	CASLPPGHSMNTEAFF
.	TRBV7-8	TRBJ2-5	TRBD2	CASSPVTSGRPRGETQYF
.	TRBV7-2	TRBJ2-2	TRBD1	CASSSRQGAVGELFF
.	TRBV3-1/TRBV3-2	TRBJ1-2	.	CASSQGATSTSGYTF
.	TRBV5-8	TRBJ2-2	.	CASSLGADVGGELFF
.	TRBV27	TRBJ1-1	.	CASSAYQGGVTEAFF
.	TRBV5-8	TRBJ2-5	.	CASSLTQGQQTQYF
.	TRBV28	TRBJ1-1	.	CASSLSPEDQDHGTEAFF
.	TRBV4-3	TRBJ1-2	.	CASSQDSPGDLKYGYTF
.	TRBV9	TRBJ2-2	TRBD2	CASSVALAGETPNTGELFF
.	TRBV19	TRBJ2-1	.	CASSLTGGPYQEQFF